The 21 T cell receptor beta chains below all came from one sample that was sequenced in a study of blood T cell repertoires in COVID-19. Assay: immunoSEQ multiplex PCR; the TCRdb copy retains only in-frame clones and omits some. Among about 400,000 clones, about 90% were seen once, and the ten largest hold roughly 2%. The sample comprised PBMCs or T cells enriched from blood (not recorded which). Receptors were obtained from a man aged 35 to 55 in a cohort exposed to, infected with or recovered from COVID-19 (not recorded which).

Details on this clone: With a much larger clone just one base away, this may be a read error. This chain connects TRBV5-1 to TRBJ2-1; D gene ambiguous. The CDR3 contains 12 residues. The V end lost 1 base, the J end lost 5 bases, and 4 bases lay between the germline ends. The germline CDR1 and CDR2 sequences are SGHRS and YFSETQ. CDR3 DNA: TGCGCCAGCAGCTTGCCCAACAATGAGCAGTTCTTC. Encoded protein: CASSLPNNEQFF.

The chain employs TRBV5-1 and TRBJ1-3; D not certain. Germline CDR1 SGHRS, CDR2 YFSETQ. V was shortened by 4 bases and J by 0 bases, with 8 bases between the two germline ends. The CDR3 length is 14 residues. The CDR3 DNA is TGCGCCAGCAGCCGCGACACCTCTGGAAACACCATATATTTT. Translated: CASSRDTSGNTIYF.

The V call is TRBV30, the J call TRBJ1-2; tentatively, D is TRBD1 (6 bases). Germline V CDR1 and CDR2: GTSNPN, SVGIG (reference sequence). This CDR3 is built from 12 residues. Trimming pared 5 bases from V and 4 bases from J, leaving 11 bases between. CDR3 residues: CAWGQSSYGYTF. CDR3 nucleotide sequence: TGTGCCTGGGGACAGTCTTCCTATGGCTACACCTTC. Complete variable domain (other parts from reference TRBV30 and TRBJ1-2): SQTIHQWPATLVQPVGSPLSLECTVEGTSNPNLYWYRQAAGRGLQLLFYSVGIGQISSEVPQNLSASRPQDRQFILSSKKLLLSDSGFYLCAWGQSSYGYTFGSGTRLTVV.

The rearrangement links TRBV4-1 to TRBJ1-3; D gene uncertain. Trimming stripped 0 bases from V and 3 bases from J, with 9 bases between. In germline, CDR1 is MGHRA, CDR2 YSYEKL. This CDR3 has 15 residues. CDR3 DNA sequence: TGCGCCAGCAGCCAAGACCTGCGAGGTGGAAACACCATATATTTT. As protein: CASSQDLRGGNTIYF.

This clone has only one observation. This rearrangement joins TRBV6-5 to TRBJ1-2; 9 nucleotides align to TRBD1. The CDR3 has 15 amino acids. V lost 7 bases to trimming and J lost 2 bases; unmatched junction nucleotides: 8. From germline, CDR1 is MNHEY and CDR2 SVGAGI. In DNA form, the CDR3 reads TGTGCCAGCACCAACCCCGGGACAGGGAACTATGGCTACACCTTC. It translates to CASTNPGTGNYGYTF.

This chain connects TRBV10-1 to TRBJ2-3; D uncertain. Germline CDR1 is WNHNN and CDR2 is SYGVQD (reference sequence). V dropped 4 bases and J dropped 3 bases, with 11 bases sitting between them. The CDR3 loop spans 14 amino acids. The CDR3 DNA reads TGCGCCAGCAGTGTCAATCACGGGACAGATACGCAGTATTTT. The encoded protein is CASSVNHGTDTQYF.

This chain joins TRBV6-5 and TRBJ2-1, with 12 bases fitting TRBD2. The CDR3 contains 15 residues. Germline CDR1 is MNHEY and CDR2 is SVGAGI. Unmatched junction bases numbered 4, after V lost 6 bases and J lost 4 bases. The CDR3 sequence: CASSPGLAGYNEQFF. The CDR3 DNA reads TGTGCCAGCAGCCCCGGACTAGCGGGATACAATGAGCAGTTCTTC.

The J gene is TRBJ1-1, the V gene TRBV5-1; D is ambiguous. Germline CDR1 SGHRS, CDR2 YFSETQ. The CDR3 sequence is 15 residues long. V was clipped by 3 bases and J by 0 bases, with 12 bases between them. The CDR3: CASSSFGGMNTEAFF. The CDR3 DNA reads TGCGCCAGCAGCTCCTTTGGAGGGATGAACACTGAAGCTTTCTTT.

J is TRBJ2-7 and V is TRBV28; 8 bases agree with TRBD2. The junction had 8 bases not matched to a gene; V was cut back by 3 bases and J by 7 bases. The CDR3 runs to 14 residues. Germline V CDR1 and CDR2: MDHEN, SYDVKM. The CDR3 protein is CASSFGTSWGEQYF. The CDR3 DNA reads TGTGCCAGCAGTTTTGGGACTAGTTGGGGTGAGCAGTACTTC.

The sample holds one count of this clone. The rearrangement links TRBV7-2 to TRBJ1-4, with D unclear. The V gene's germline CDR1 is SGHTA and CDR2 FQGNSA. Trimming stripped 3 bases from V and 4 bases from J, with 3 bases between. The CDR3 is 12 amino acids. CDR3 region: CASSFYNEKLFF. CDR3 nucleotide sequence: TGTGCCAGCAGCTTCTATAATGAAAAACTGTTTTTT. Together with reference TRBV7-2 and TRBJ1-4, the CDR3 gives the full variable domain: GAGVSQSPSNKVTEKGKDVELRCDPISGHTALYWYRQSLGQGLEFLIYFQGNSAPDKSGLPSDRFSAERTGGSVSTLTIQRTQQEDSAVYLCASSFYNEKLFFGSGTQLSVL.

The rearrangement links TRBV5-1 to TRBJ2-7; TRBD1 agrees at 9 bases. Germline CDR1 and CDR2: SGHRS and YFSETQ. The CDR3 runs 14 residues. V gave up 0 bases and J gave up 4 bases; unmatched junction bases: 2. For the CDR3, the DNA is TGCGCCAGCAGCTTGGAGGGGACAGGGTACGAGCAGTACTTC. It yields the protein CASSLEGTGYEQYF.

This sequence joins TRBV27 and TRBJ1-1; tentative D call: TRBD1 (5 bases). Trimming pared 7 bases from V and 3 bases from J, leaving 18 bases between. CDR1 is MNHEY and CDR2 is SMNVEV in the germline V gene (reference sequence). CDR3 length equals 15 residues. The CDR3 DNA sequence: TGTGCCAGCACTTCACTCTGGGGCGCGGACACTGAAGCTTTCTTT. Its translation: CASTSLWGADTEAFF.

This chain connects TRBV28 to TRBJ2-7; TRBD2 matches at 9 bases. The trim removed 4 bases at V and 2 bases at J, leaving 6 bases unmatched. This CDR3 has 15 residues. Germline CDR1 MDHEN, CDR2 SYDVKM. CDR3 sequence: CASSSAAGGPYEQYF. The CDR3 nucleotides read TGTGCCAGCAGTTCTGCGGCGGGAGGGCCCTACGAGCAGTACTTC.

This clone was counted only a few times. The CDR3 region has the DNA TGTGCCAGCAGCTTCGGAGGGATGGCTAATGAAAAACTGTTTTTT. Encoded protein: CASSFGGMANEKLFF. This chain links TRBV7-2 with TRBJ1-4, with D unclear. V dropped 3 bases and J dropped 3 bases, with 11 bases sitting between them. Germline V gives CDR1 SGHTA, CDR2 FQGNSA. The CDR3 is 15 amino acids.

This chain's CDR3 is CASSKGPGLAGVDEQFF. CDR3 bases: TGTGCCAGTAGTAAAGGTCCGGGACTAGCGGGAGTAGATGAGCAGTTCTTC. The V gene is TRBV19, the J gene TRBJ2-1, with 14 bases lining up with TRBD2. Per germline, CDR1 LNHDA and CDR2 SQIVND (reference sequence). The CDR3 sequence is 17 residues long. Trimming took 4 bases from V and 8 from J; bases not matched to a gene: 10.

V gene TRBV6-5 combines with J gene TRBJ1-6; TRBD1 agrees at 7 bases. The germline gives CDR1 MNHEY, CDR2 SVGAGI. J was trimmed by 5 bases and V by 6 bases; bases with no gene match: 4. There are 14 residues in the CDR3. The DNA for the CDR3 is TGTGCCAGCAGGGTGACAGGGAATAATTCACCCCTCCACTTT. This translates into CASRVTGNNSPLHF.

This chain uses TRBV11-2 with TRBJ2-4, with 9 bases aligning to TRBD1. Germline values: CDR1 SGHAT, CDR2 FQNNGV. The trim removed 1 base at V and 0 bases at J, leaving 10 bases unmatched. The CDR3 runs to 19 residues. CDR3 sequence (DNA): TGTGCCAGCAGCTTAGGGCCAGGACAGGGGATTTTAGCCAAAAACATTCAGTACTTC. Translating gives CASSLGPGQGILAKNIQYF.

CDR3 sequence: CASSVHHQPQHF. The CDR3 DNA follows: TGTGCCAGCAGCGTTCATCATCAGCCCCAGCATTTT. This sequence joins TRBV7-9 and TRBJ1-5; no reliable D call. V was shortened by 5 bases and J by 5 bases, with 7 bases between the two germline ends. The CDR3 covers 12 residues. The germline V gene has CDR1 SEHNR and CDR2 FQNEAQ (reference sequence). The full variable domain, rest sourced from reference TRBV7-9 and TRBJ1-5, is DTGVSQNPRHKITKRGQNVTFRCDPISEHNRLYWYRQTLGQGPEFLTYFQNEAQLEKSRLLSDRFSAERPKGSFSTLEIQRTEQGDSAMYLCASSVHHQPQHFGDGTRLSIL.

This chain connects TRBV29-1 to TRBJ1-1, with D possibly TRBD1 on 6 matching bases. Trimming stripped 4 bases from V and 5 bases from J, with 11 bases between. This CDR3 spans 12 amino acids. The germline CDR1 and CDR2 sequences are SQVTM and ANQGSEA. CDR3 loop: CSVVFGQTEAFF. CDR3 bases: TGCAGCGTTGTTTTTGGACAGACTGAAGCTTTCTTT.

This clone is a singleton in its sample. This chain connects TRBV19 to TRBJ1-5, with a possible D match to TRBD1 (5 bases). V lost 7 bases to trimming and J lost 8 bases, with 12 bases between them. This CDR3 is 12 amino acids long. Per the germline V gene, CDR1 is LNHDA and CDR2 is SQIVND (reference sequence). The CDR3 here is CASTAGEKPQHF. DNA of the CDR3: TGTGCCAGTACGGCGGGGGAGAAGCCCCAGCATTTT.

This clone was found once. This chain connects TRBV18 to TRBJ1-2, with 9 bases identical to TRBD1. Trimming took 3 bases from V and 0 from J; bases not matched to a gene: 8. Germline V lookup: CDR1 KGHSH, CDR2 LQKENI. CDR3 length: 17 residues. The CDR3 coding sequence is TGTGCCAGCTCACCGGCGACAGGGGGTGTTTCTAACTATGGCTACACCTTC. It yields the protein CASSPATGGVSNYGYTF.